The rows below give T cell receptor beta chains drawn from one sample of a study of blood T cells in healthy people across ages. TCRdb used MiXCR to reprocess the 5' RACE reads, holding one entry per CDR3 protein. The data contain 1.5 million or so distinct CDR3 sequences, approximately 39% of them singletons. What was sequenced was blood. The receptors here all came from a woman under 30 in good health. Each CDR3 is given with its conserved first and last residue. The order of the fields is V gene, J gene, CDR3 protein.

>TRBV6-5|TRBJ1-5
CASSLQGQGNQPQHF
>TRBV11-3|TRBJ2-4
CASSLGGSGNIQYF
>TRBV27|TRBJ2-1
CASSLTQRVGNEQFF
>TRBV6-2/TRBV6-3|TRBJ2-1
CASSFSGHNNEQFF
>TRBV12-3/TRBV12-4|TRBJ1-2
CASSLGWVLGYTF
>TRBV6-5|TRBJ2-7
CASRLDQSRPGEQYF
>TRBV20-1|TRBJ2-2
CSATRQGFTGELFF
>TRBV24-1|TRBJ2-5
CATSDLQFGGRETQYF
>TRBV20-1|TRBJ2-1
CSAPPRNSYNEQFF
>TRBV21-1|TRBJ2-7
CASSKMNGGANFFSYEQYF
>TRBV3-1|TRBJ2-2
CASNRQGASTGELFF
>TRBV29-1|TRBJ2-7
CSVERVRGDTQYF
>TRBV20-1|TRBJ2-5
CSAVLGEYNEQYF
>TRBV7-9|TRBJ1-1
CASSLVPNRFAEAFF
>TRBV29-1|TRBJ2-1
CSVEGRLAGNEQFF
>TRBV4-1|TRBJ1-1
CASSQNSGNTEAFF
>TRBV20-1|TRBJ1-1
CSAWPLNTEAFF
>TRBV29-1|TRBJ2-7
CSGTSGGYEQYF
>TRBV25-1|TRBJ2-7
CASSLHTGNRLYF
>TRBV29-1|TRBJ2-3
CSVVPQAESTDTQYF
>TRBV12-3/TRBV12-4|TRBJ2-1
CASRRRPGLEHDNEQFF
>TRBV20-1|TRBJ2-3
CSASGTSGFRADTQYF
>TRBV7-8|TRBJ2-1
CASSLGQVVYNEQFF
>TRBV4-2|TRBJ1-2
CASSAPSKDYGYTF
>TRBV4-3|TRBJ2-3
CASSQGAAGRDTQYF
>TRBV4-3|TRBJ2-5
CASSQVTGGLDEQYF
>TRBV3-1|TRBJ2-3
CASSQVTGESTDTQYF
>TRBV10-3|TRBJ2-3
CARRRSGTREDTQYF
>TRBV7-2|TRBJ1-1
CASSPTQGSTEAFF
>TRBV7-6|TRBJ2-6
CASSLVAGPSGANVLTF
>TRBV19|TRBJ2-5
CASSLTSGGVNEQYF
>TRBV4-3|TRBJ2-7
CASSPLQAGEDEQYF
>TRBV12-3/TRBV12-4|TRBJ2-5
CASSNKETQYF
>TRBV27|TRBJ1-4
CASSSLINEKLFF
>TRBV4-3|TRBJ2-1
CASSREAGGTGDEQFF
>TRBV12-3/TRBV12-4|TRBJ1-5
CASSLDHPYSNQPQHF
>TRBV21-1|TRBJ1-2
CASSNGLGARGYTF
>TRBV6-6|TRBJ2-1
CASSWTGSGDEQFF
>TRBV5-1|TRBJ2-3
CASSLAVPDTDTQYF
>TRBV4-1|TRBJ2-5
CASSQAPTGIGETQYF
>TRBV11-2|TRBJ2-2
CASSFSGWGPKNTGELFF
>TRBV4-3|TRBJ2-1
CASSQWFGSYNEQFF
>TRBV2|TRBJ2-1
CASGGGSRNEQFF
>TRBV7-2|TRBJ2-1
CASSSPQNRGGSYNEQFF
>TRBV5-6|TRBJ1-4
CASSTLRGPGKLFF
>TRBV4-3|TRBJ1-2
CASSQDTETAYGYTF
>TRBV28|TRBJ1-4
CASSLPTTNEKLFF
>TRBV4-3|TRBJ2-3
CASSQVPGSTDTQYF
>TRBV11-2|TRBJ2-1
CASSPGLAGIYNEQFF